Shown below are 5 T cell receptor beta chains from a single sample sequenced in a study of blood T cell repertoires in COVID-19. Only in-frame clones appear in the TCRdb table, and some are missing; sequencing was by immunoSEQ multiplex PCR. The table has 150,000 to 200,000 clones, around nine tenths seen once. Source material: peripheral blood. These receptors were collected from a man aged 18 to 35 with active or convalescent COVID-19.

This chain connects TRBV6-9 to TRBJ1-5; TRBD1 matches at 7 bases. Unmatched junction bases numbered 5, after V lost 5 bases and J lost 1 base. Germline V gene sequence: CDR1 MNHGY, CDR2 SVAAGI. CDR3 size: 15 residues. DNA of the CDR3: TGTGCCAGCAGTCGACAGACAGGGAGCAATCAGCCCCAGCATTTT. This encodes CASSRQTGSNQPQHF.

The chain uses TRBV14 and TRBJ1-2, with TRBD1 matching over 8 bases. There are 14 residues in the CDR3. The V segment lost 1 base and the J segment 3 bases; nucleotides outside the gene matches: 1. The germline V gene encodes CDR1 SGHDN and CDR2 FVKESK. This CDR3 reads CASSQAGGYYGYTF. CDR3 sequence (DNA): TGTGCCAGCAGCCAAGCAGGGGGCTACTATGGCTACACCTTC.

V usage is TRBV24-1 and J usage is TRBJ2-1; no firm D call. The germline V and J ends were trimmed by 9 bases and 6 bases, with 23 bases remaining between them. Germline assignment: CDR1 KGHDR and CDR2 SFDVKD. The CDR3 spans 16 residues. The DNA of the CDR3 is TGTGCCACCGCGGCCAGCGACTGGCCCGCCGGCAATGAGCAGTTCTTC. This translates into CATAASDWPAGNEQFF.

The rearrangement uses TRBV2 and TRBJ1-3; TRBD1 aligns across 10 bases. The germline gives CDR1 SNHLY, CDR2 FYNNEI. After removal of 6 bases from V and 1 base from J, the junction contained 6 bases not matched to a gene. This CDR3 is built from 16 residues. The DNA of the CDR3 is TGTGCCAGCAGGAGGGACAGGGGCGGATCTGGAAACACCATATATTTT. Protein sequence: CASRRDRGGSGNTIYF.

CDR3 in DNA: TGTGCCAGCAGTTTACGACTAGCGGGAGCAGGCAATGAGCAGTTCTTC. As protein: CASSLRLAGAGNEQFF. V and J are TRBV28 and TRBJ2-1; TRBD2 agrees at 12 bases. V was pared by 2 bases and J by 6 bases, with 5 bases of the junction left unmatched. The CDR3 is made up of 16 amino acids. Germline V gene sequence: CDR1 MDHEN, CDR2 SYDVKM.